The 14 T cell receptor beta chains in this list originate from one sample, sequenced in a study of cytomegalovirus exposure and HLA in healthy donors. The PCR used 60 Vbeta and 13 Jbeta primers. Method: immunoSEQ multiplex PCR; TCRdb's copy keeps in-frame clones and lacks some. Of some 160,000 clones in the sample, 75% to 80% are singletons; the top ten hold 1.7%. Sequenced: PBMCs. All receptors derive from a woman in her 30s in good health and CMV-seronegative.

The chain employs TRBV5-1 and TRBJ1-6, with D maybe TRBD1 (6 bases). With 0 bases removed from V and 6 bases from J, the gap between germline ends came to 19 bases. Germline V gives CDR1 SGHRS, CDR2 YFSETQ. The CDR3 is made up of 18 amino acids. CDR3 residues: CASSLASGAGGSNSPLHF. The CDR3 DNA follows: TGCGCCAGCAGCTTGGCCTCAGGGGCTGGGGGAAGTAATTCACCCCTCCACTTT.

This clone was seen a few times. This rearrangement joins TRBV5-1 to TRBJ1-3; 8 nucleotides agree with TRBD1. The CDR3 extends over 14 amino acids. V lost 4 bases and J lost 3; bases outside the gene matches: 3. CDR1 and CDR2 from the germline V gene are SGHRS and YFSETQ. For the CDR3, the DNA is TGCGCCAGCAGCGTGACAGGGGATGGAAACACCATATATTTT. Amino acids: CASSVTGDGNTIYF. The full variable domain, in which reference TRBV5-1 and TRBJ1-3 provide the parts outside the CDR3, is KAGVTQTPRYLIKTRGQQVTLSCSPISGHRSVSWYQQTPGQGLQFLFEYFSETQRNKGNFPGRFSGRQFSNSRSEMNVSTLELGDSALYLCASSVTGDGNTIYFGEGSWLTVV.

The chain links TRBV12-5 to TRBJ1-2; the match to TRBD1 covers 7 bases. V was pared by 5 bases and J by 5 bases, with 8 bases of the junction left unmatched. The germline gives CDR1 LGHNT, CDR2 FRNRAP. The CDR3 has 14 residues. CDR3 protein: CASGDYRGTYGYTF. The CDR3 region has the DNA TGTGCTAGTGGTGACTACAGGGGAACATATGGCTACACCTTC.

This chain uses TRBV7-2 with TRBJ2-1, with TRBD2 matching 7 bases. Trimming took 5 bases from V and 0 from J; bases not matched to a gene: 4. The CDR3 totals 15 residues. Germline CDR1 reads SGHTA; CDR2 reads FQGNSA. CDR3 sequence reads: CASSPAGFSYNEQFF. As DNA, the CDR3 is TGTGCCAGCAGCCCAGCGGGGTTCTCCTACAATGAGCAGTTCTTC.

V usage is TRBV6-5 and J usage is TRBJ1-1, with 7 positions matching TRBD1. Germline V gene lookup returns CDR1 MNHEY and CDR2 SVGAGI. CDR3 length equals 14 residues. Trimming cost V 4 bases and J 1 base; bases outside gene matches: 3. The CDR3 DNA reads as TGTGCCAGCAGTTCCAGGGGGAGGAACACTGAAGCTTTCTTT. As protein: CASSSRGRNTEAFF.

This chain joins TRBV19 and TRBJ1-1, with a possible D match to TRBD1 (5 bases). The germline gives CDR1 LNHDA, CDR2 SQIVND (reference sequence). With 10 bases removed from V and 4 bases from J, the gap between germline ends came to 13 bases. The CDR3 length is 12 residues. CDR3 protein: CATATRGTEAFF. CDR3 nucleotide sequence: TGTGCCACCGCGACTAGGGGCACTGAAGCTTTCTTT.

The chain combines TRBV15 with TRBJ2-6; weak D call: TRBD1 (5 bases). The CDR3 spans 16 residues. Germline values: CDR1 LNHNV, CDR2 YYDKDF (reference sequence). Trimming removed 0 bases at V and 2 bases at J, with 8 bases between. DNA of the CDR3: TGTGCCACCAGCAGAGATTCAGGGACTGGGGCCAACGTCCTGACTTTC. It is translated as CATSRDSGTGANVLTF.

The chain combines TRBV6-1 with TRBJ2-2; a weak D match, TRBD1 (5 bases). The germline CDR1 and CDR2 sequences are MNHNS and SASEGT. The CDR3 length is 14 residues. V lost 7 bases and J 3 bases, leaving 12 bases between the germline ends. The DNA for the CDR3 is TGTGCCAGCACCATTCAAGGGGACACCGGGGAGCTGTTTTTT. This translates into CASTIQGDTGELFF.

The chain employs TRBV9 and TRBJ2-3; no clear D. Germline loops: CDR1 SGDLS, CDR2 YYNGEE. The germline V and J ends were trimmed by 4 bases and 0 bases, with 6 bases remaining between them. This CDR3 is built from 13 residues. Here the CDR3 DNA reads TGTGCCAGCAGCCCCCTCAGCACAGATACGCAGTATTTT. This codes for CASSPLSTDTQYF. The variable domain in full, completed from reference TRBV9 and TRBJ2-3, reads DSGVTQTPKHLITATGQRVTLRCSPRSGDLSVYWYQQSLDQGLQFLIQYYNGEERAKGNILERFSAQQFPDLHSELNLSSLELGDSALYFCASSPLSTDTQYFGPGTRLTVL.

The rearrangement links TRBV10-3 to TRBJ1-2, with 7 bases that match TRBD1. Germline V gene sequence: CDR1 ENHRY, CDR2 SYGVKD. CDR3 length: 13 residues. The V gene end was trimmed by 8 bases and the J gene end by 0 bases; junction bases not matched to a gene: 3. For the CDR3, the DNA is TGTGCCATCGGGACAGAAGCTAACTATGGCTACACCTTC. This sequence encodes CAIGTEANYGYTF.

V and J are TRBV25-1 and TRBJ1-2; D is unclear. The germline CDR1 and CDR2 sequences are MGHDK and SYGVNS. CDR3 length: 13 residues. V was shortened by 0 bases and J by 8 bases, with 10 bases between the two germline ends. The CDR3 loop reads CASSEYFNRGYTF. The CDR3 region has the DNA TGTGCCAGCAGTGAATATTTCAACAGAGGCTACACCTTC.

This clone has a single count. The genes are TRBV29-1 and TRBJ2-3; 8 nucleotides align to TRBD2. Looked up from germline, CDR1 is SQVTM and CDR2 is ANQGSEA. The CDR3 runs 16 residues. V was pared by 7 bases and J by 1 base, with 13 bases of the junction left unmatched. CDR3 in DNA: TGCAGCGCACGACGGGGGGGCTCTACCGGCACAGATACGCAGTATTTT. This sequence encodes CSARRGGSTGTDTQYF.

This clone was found a few times. This chain connects TRBV7-2 to TRBJ1-2, with 7 bases that match TRBD1. This CDR3 comprises 15 residues. Per the germline V gene, CDR1 is SGHTA and CDR2 is FQGNSA. Trimming at V came to 6 bases and at J to 4 bases, leaving 11 bases not matched to a gene. CDR3 amino acids: CASRLQWKGAYGYTF. The CDR3 coding sequence is TGTGCCAGCAGGCTACAGTGGAAGGGGGCCTATGGCTACACCTTC.

This rearrangement joins TRBV5-6 to TRBJ2-2, with 7 bases that match TRBD2. The trim removed 4 bases at V and 5 bases at J, leaving 5 bases unmatched. The CDR3 extends over 14 amino acids. Germline V gene sequence: CDR1 SGHDT, CDR2 YYEEEE. The CDR3 reads CASSPVGGTGELFF. The CDR3 nucleotides read TGTGCCAGCAGCCCCGTGGGGGGGACCGGGGAGCTGTTTTTT. Supplemented by reference TRBV5-6 and TRBJ2-2, the full variable domain reads DAGVTQSPTHLIKTRGQQVTLRCSPKSGHDTVSWYQQALGQGPQFIFQYYEEEERQRGNFPDRFSGHQFPNYSSELNVNALLLGDSALYLCASSPVGGTGELFFGEGSRLTVL.